This TCR beta chain is drawn from a study of blood T cell repertoires in COVID-19 (dated by TCRdb to the early 2020s). Some background on the complete study: Collaborator samples came from the United States, Italy and Spain and covered acute and convalescent phases of COVID-19. The material from the prospective study consisted of cDNA or gDNA derived from T cells, B-cell-depleted T cells, or PBMCs. The dataset comprised deeply sampled blood TCRbeta repertoires from subjects exposed to, actively infected with, or recovered from COVID-19. The repertoires were released in a freely available public database intended as a resource for research on the immune response to SARS-CoV-2. The samples were drawn from the first 160 participants of the ongoing ImmuneRACE study and from 1,200 or so subjects provided by 6 global collaborators. Sample metadata almost always included a de-identified subject ID, COVID-19 status, age in years and sex. Where available, HLA class I and class II types were taken from metadata supplied by the sample provider and were not determined by assay-based typing. The paper's findings and limits, for the study overall: The amount of clinical and demographic metadata varied by source and participant and was provided uncurated.

The CDR3 has 13 amino acids, counting the end cysteine and phenylalanine. Kept here is only the CDR3 DNA, which spans 39 bases and is read in frame from base 1. As encoded in the germline V gene, CDR1 is MNHNS while CDR2 is SASEGT. Cut back by 3 bases and 0 bases, the V and J ends lie 3 bases apart. A note on this clone: Its binding antigen is unknown. Base qualities were left out, and no much larger clone turns up one base away.

TCRbeta CDR3 regions were amplified from genomic DNA using the immunoSEQ Assay, a bias-controlled multiplex PCR. Per the source publication's procedure: Within the assay, amplification of reference gene primers was used to estimate how many nucleated cells each sample contained. To quantify the absolute abundance of each unique TCRbeta CDR3 rearrangement, sequence reads were collapsed and filtered. For each sample, productive Simpson clonality was calculated as the square root of Simpson's diversity index over productive rearrangements. Here the immuneACCESS table is served through TCRdb, limited to in-frame sequences with V and J called. Missing clones are a known gap in these copies; in checked studies unresolved V genes cover under half, and the rest lacks a known reason. The DNA was the basis for D and trimming; V, J and clone size are from that table. The sample table shows around 86,000 clones, and around 82% are seen once. The ten largest clonotypes hold roughly 12% of the sample.

Whole blood was collected in K2EDTA tubes by collaborating institutions according to the institutions' own protocols. For TCRbeta analysis, collaborators shipped samples as frozen whole blood, isolated PBMCs, or DNA extracted from either of those sample types. Sequenced sample: peripheral blood. The TCR sequence derives from a human donor in a cohort sampled during active COVID-19. The V and J segments used are TRBV6-1 and TRBJ1-5; the D segment cannot be called with confidence. For the CDR3, the sequence is CASSEYSNQPQHF. Here is the DNA: TGTGCCAGCAGTGAGTATAGCAATCAGCCCCAGCATTTT.